The rows below give T cell receptor beta chains drawn from one sample of a study of cytomegalovirus exposure and HLA in healthy donors. Measured with immunoSEQ multiplex PCR; TCRdb has only the in-frame clones, and not every one. The sample yields 90,000 to 120,000 clones, roughly four fifths seen once. Sequenced sample: PBMCs. The receptors were gathered from a man aged 18 to 30 in good health and CMV-seronegative. The CDR3 runs from the conserved cysteine through the conserved F or W. D genes are given only for firm matches. Clone size is given for some rows only: seen once, a few or many times, or a class if the clone is expanded.

TRBJ2-1,TRBV27,18,TRBD2,once,TGTGCCAGCAGTTTAGGAGGGCCCGGGACTAGCGACCACAATGAGCAGTTCTTC,CASSLGGPGTSDHNEQFF
TRBJ2-7,TRBV5-1,15,.,.,TGCGCCAGCAGCTTGGAAACGGGTACTCTCTACGAGCAGTACTTC,CASSLETGTLYEQYF
TRBJ1-4,TRBV7-2,16,.,.,TGTGCCAGCAGCTCCCAGGGGCACAGCGTTAATGAAAAACTGTTTTTT,CASSSQGHSVNEKLFF
TRBJ1-1,TRBV7-6,13,.,.,TGTGCCAGCCGCCTAGAACAGGGAACTGAAGCTTTCTTT,CASRLEQGTEAFF
TRBJ2-4,TRBV5-1,18,TRBD2,few,TGCGCCAGCAGCTTGGGCCAGGCGGGGGGGCGGCCGCCGGACATTCAGTACTTC,CASSLGQAGGRPPDIQYF
TRBJ2-7,TRBV2,15,TRBD2,few,TGTGCCAGCAGTGCCCAAACTGTTCGACTAGCGGAGCAGTACTTC,CASSAQTVRLAEQYF
TRBJ1-6,TRBV18,16,TRBD1,.,TGTGCCAGCTCACCCGATAGGACAGGAATTAATTCACCCCTCCACTTT,CASSPDRTGINSPLHF
TRBJ2-7,TRBV5-4,14,.,.,TGTGCCAGCAGCTTGGTCGGACTTCAAAACGAGCAGTACTTC,CASSLVGLQNEQYF
TRBJ1-1,TRBV6-5,11,.,few,TGTGCCAGCAGTGGCCCGGGGTCACACTTCTTT,CASSGPGSHFF
TRBJ1-1,TRBV19,14,.,.,TGTGCCAGTAGCCCCGAGGCAGTTAGGACTGAAGCTTTCTTT,CASSPEAVRTEAFF
TRBJ2-3,TRBV5-1,16,TRBD2,.,TGCGCCAGCAGCCCCGGACTAGCGGGAGGCACAGATACGCAGTATTTT,CASSPGLAGGTDTQYF
TRBJ2-7,TRBV2,15,TRBD1,.,TGTGCCAGCAGTGAAGTTGGACAGGGGGCATTCGAGCAGTACTTC,CASSEVGQGAFEQYF
TRBJ2-2,TRBV11-2,15,TRBD1,.,TGTGCCAGCAGCCCACAGGGGGACAACACCGGGGAGCTGTTTTTT,CASSPQGDNTGELFF
TRBJ2-4,TRBV19,12,.,.,TGTGCCAGTAGTACGTACCGGTCGGTTACGTACTTC,CASSTYRSVTYF
TRBJ2-3,TRBV15,18,TRBD2,.,TGTGCCACCAGCAGAGACGTCGGCGCGGGGAGGGGCACAGATACGCAGTATTTT,CATSRDVGAGRGTDTQYF
TRBJ2-2,TRBV7-6,14,TRBD2,.,TGTGCCAGCAGCTTAGCCGGGAGGACCGGGGAGCTGTTTTTT,CASSLAGRTGELFF
TRBJ1-1,TRBV6-6,14,.,.,TGTGCCAGCGGCCTAAAGGGGGTGAACACTGAAGCTTTCTTT,CASGLKGVNTEAFF
TRBJ1-3,TRBV2,12,.,few,TGTGCCAGCAGCTACTCTGGAAACACCATATATTTT,CASSYSGNTIYF
TRBJ2-7,TRBV4-3,14,TRBD2,few,TGCGCCAGCAGCCCCCTTCCGGGGGGTTACGAGCAGTACTTC,CASSPLPGGYEQYF
TRBJ2-1,TRBV6-5,14,TRBD1,few,TGTGCCAGCAGTTATGGGGACAGCTTCAATGAGCAGTTCTTC,CASSYGDSFNEQFF
TRBJ2-7,TRBV28,15,TRBD1,few,TGTGCCAGCAGTGCGACAGGGGTGGTCTCCTACGAGCAGTACTTC,CASSATGVVSYEQYF
TRBJ2-3,TRBV19,15,.,.,TGTGCCAGTAGTAACCCCACGAGATACACAGATACGCAGTATTTT,CASSNPTRYTDTQYF
TRBJ2-5,TRBV6-5,14,TRBD1,.,TGTGCCAGCACCTCTAGGGGGCCCTATGAGACCCAGTACTTC,CASTSRGPYETQYF
TRBJ2-1,TRBV15,16,.,.,TGTGCCACCAGCAGGGATTCCGCGGGTTTCGGTAATGAGCAGTTCTTC,CATSRDSAGFGNEQFF
TRBJ2-3,TRBV6-5,13,.,once,TGTGCCAGCAGCCCCTCCTTCACAGATACGCAGTATTTT,CASSPSFTDTQYF
TRBJ1-5,TRBV4-1,16,TRBD1,.,TGCGCCAGCAGCCCCTCCGGGACAGGGGCCACCCAGCCCCAGCATTTT,CASSPSGTGATQPQHF
TRBJ1-4,TRBV7-9,16,TRBD1,once,TGTGCCAGCAGTCTCGGAGACAGGGGGCTTAATGAAAAACTGTTTTTT,CASSLGDRGLNEKLFF
TRBJ2-5,TRBV15,16,TRBD1,.,TGTGCCACCAGCAGACCCACCCCAGGGGGCGGGGAGACCCAGTACTTC,CATSRPTPGGGETQYF
TRBJ1-6,TRBV7-3,14,.,once,TGTGCCAGCAGCTTAGGTCTAAATAATTCACCCCTCCACTTT,CASSLGLNNSPLHF
TRBJ2-5,TRBV6-6,16,.,.,TGTGCCAGCAGTTACCCCCGGGGCAGGGGCCTGGAGACCCAGTACTTC,CASSYPRGRGLETQYF
TRBJ1-3,TRBV9,15,.,.,TGTGCCAGCAGCGTAGGGGACACCTCTGGAAACACCATATATTTT,CASSVGDTSGNTIYF
TRBJ2-3,TRBV15,15,TRBD1,.,TGTGCCACCAGTTCGACAGGGAGAGGCACAGATACGCAGTATTTT,CATSSTGRGTDTQYF
TRBJ2-7,TRBV5-1,12,.,.,TGCGCCAGCCGTACGGGGAACCACGAGCAGTACTTC,CASRTGNHEQYF
TRBJ2-7,TRBV6-6,15,.,few,TGTGCCAGCAGTTACTCCTTCGAGCAGGGCTACGAGCAGTACTTC,CASSYSFEQGYEQYF
TRBJ1-5,TRBV27,16,TRBD1,.,TGTGCCAGCAGTTTATGGGGACAGGGGTTTGATCAGCCCCAGCATTTT,CASSLWGQGFDQPQHF
TRBJ1-6,TRBV6-1,14,TRBD1,.,TGTGCCAGCAGCGAAGCAGGGGGCCATTCACCCCTCCACTTT,CASSEAGGHSPLHF
TRBJ2-7,TRBV11-2,17,.,.,TGTGCCAGCAGCCCCTTCACCAGACAGGCGGACTCCTACGAGCAGTACTTC,CASSPFTRQADSYEQYF
TRBJ1-2,TRBV12-5,14,TRBD1,.,TGTGCTAGTGGACCCGGACAGGGGGTTGGTGGCTACACCTTC,CASGPGQGVGGYTF
TRBJ1-2,TRBV10-3,14,TRBD1,few,TGTGCCATCATGGGGGACAGTAGTCGCTATGGCTACACCTTC,CAIMGDSSRYGYTF